The 20 T cell receptor beta chains presented below share a single source sample, sequenced in a study of response to subunit inactivated influenza vaccine. One entry per CDR3 protein, called by TCRdb with MiXCR from the RT-PCR reads. The table records fewer than 350,000 distinct CDR3 sequences, just over 20% of them present only once. The sequencing used PBMCs from blood, collected roughly 20 months after vaccination. These receptors all stem from a man between 50 and 69 years old who received an inactivated influenza vaccine.

J is TRBJ2-7 and V is TRBV28, with 7 bases aligning to TRBD1. CDR1 is MDHEN, CDR2 SYDVKM, per germline. This CDR3 contains 15 residues. V lost 6 bases, J lost 0 bases, and 8 bases stayed unmatched. DNA of the CDR3: TGTGCCAGCAGCGCCTGGGACAGAAGCTCCTACGAGCAGTACTTC. It yields the protein CASSAWDRSSYEQYF.

This chain links TRBV2 with TRBJ2-5, with 7 nucleotides matching TRBD2. Germline-derived CDR1 and CDR2 are SNHLY and FYNNEI. Germline trimming cut 4 bases from V and 3 bases from J; bases unmatched to any gene: 5. The CDR3 consists of 14 residues. The CDR3 spells CASSAISGKETQYF. The CDR3 region has the DNA TGTGCCAGCAGTGCAATCAGCGGGAAAGAGACCCAGTACTTC.

This clonotype was seen more than once but under ten times. The rearrangement uses TRBV5-4 and TRBJ1-5; no clear D gene. This CDR3 is 13 amino acids long. Trimming shortened V by 0 bases and J by 4 bases, and 5 bases separated the two germline ends. Germline V CDR1 and CDR2: SGHNT, YYREEE (reference sequence). CDR3 loop: CASSLDPNQPQHF. CDR3 nucleotides: TGTGCCAGCAGCTTGGATCCTAATCAGCCCCAGCATTTT.

The chain combines TRBV12-3 or TRBV12-4 with TRBJ2-3; D is possibly TRBD2 (5 bases). The CDR3 loop spans 15 amino acids. V was shortened by 3 bases and J by 0 bases, with 10 bases between the two germline ends. This CDR3 reads CASSFSEGSTDTQYF. The CDR3 DNA reads TGTGCCAGCAGTTTTTCCGAGGGAAGCACAGATACGCAGTATTTT.

This rearrangement joins TRBV30 to TRBJ2-2; 7 bases are shared with TRBD2. Trimming cost V 7 bases and J 5 bases; bases outside gene matches: 4. Germline V gene sequence: CDR1 GTSNPN, CDR2 SVGIG (reference sequence). CDR3 size: 12 residues. This CDR3 reads CASQRGTGELFF. The CDR3 DNA reads as TGTGCCTCCCAGCGGGGTACCGGGGAGCTGTTTTTT.

CDR3 protein: CASKTGTRGRGPTDTQYF. Here the CDR3 DNA reads TGTGCCAGTAAAACCGGGACAAGAGGTCGTGGACCCACAGATACGCAGTATTTT. V usage is TRBV19 and J usage is TRBJ2-3, with D perhaps TRBD1 (6 bases). CDR3 length: 18 amino acids. Germline CDR1 reads LNHDA; CDR2 reads SQIVND (reference sequence). The V end was cut by 7 bases, the J end by 2 bases, with 25 bases between.

The sample holds a few counts of this clonotype. The CDR3 DNA reads TGCAGTGCTAGAGATCCGAGGGCAGGTCAGCCCCAGCATTTT. Translated, it gives CSARDPRAGQPQHF. The chain carries TRBV20-1 and TRBJ1-5; D gene ambiguous. V shed 0 bases and J shed 6 bases, with 12 bases lying between them. CDR1 is DFQATT and CDR2 is SNEGSKA in the germline V gene (reference sequence). This CDR3 comprises 14 residues.

This clonotype was counted only a few times. The rearrangement uses TRBV10-3 and TRBJ1-2; D is possibly TRBD1 (6 bases). The length of the CDR3 is 17 residues. Germline assignment: CDR1 ENHRY and CDR2 SYGVKD. The V and J ends lost 3 bases and 3 bases respectively, with 20 bases between them. The CDR3 here is CAISDLPGTTIDYGYTF. CDR3 nucleotides: TGTGCCATCAGTGACCTACCAGGGACAACCATTGACTATGGCTACACCTTC.

V usage is TRBV10-1 and J usage is TRBJ2-1; D gene ambiguous. CDR1 WNHNN and CDR2 SYGVQD come from the germline V gene (reference sequence). The CDR3 runs to 15 residues. The V end lost 3 bases, the J end lost 8 bases, and 17 bases lay between the germline ends. The CDR3 region is CASSESIPQGYEQFF. The CDR3 DNA follows: TGCGCCAGCAGTGAATCAATTCCCCAAGGGTATGAGCAGTTCTTC.

In the case of this clonotype: A read error may account for a junction end that differs from germline. The chain has TRBV6-1 and TRBJ1-6; TRBD1 might be the D (5 bases). Germline lookup yields CDR1 MNHNS and CDR2 SASEGT. The CDR3 consists of 13 residues. CDR3 coding DNA: TGTGCCAGCAGACCCCCCGGGGGTTCACCCCTCCAATTT. Translated, it gives CASRPPGGSPLQF.

This clonotype has just a few counts. The V gene is TRBV30, the J gene TRBJ1-5, with a tentative D call TRBD1 (5 bases). V lost 1 base, J lost 2 bases, and 6 bases lay in between. CDR3 length equals 13 residues. Germline V gene data show CDR1 as GTSNPN and CDR2 as SVGIG (reference sequence). CDR3 sequence reads: CAWSGGGNQPQHF. The CDR3 region has the DNA TGTGCCTGGAGTGGAGGGGGCAATCAGCCCCAGCATTTT.

This clonotype came up a few times. The chain employs TRBV6-1 and TRBJ1-5, with no clear D. CDR1 is MNHNS and CDR2 is SASEGT in the germline V gene. The CDR3 is 14 amino acids. The V gene lost 4 bases and the J gene lost 2 bases, with 9 bases spanning the gap. The CDR3: CASSVDMGNQPQHF. As DNA, the CDR3 is TGTGCCAGCAGTGTTGATATGGGCAATCAGCCCCAGCATTTT.

This clonotype was seen repeatedly, ten times or more. The rearrangement links TRBV5-1 to TRBJ1-1, with a possible D match to TRBD1 (5 bases). In germline, CDR1 is SGHRS, CDR2 YFSETQ. CDR3 length equals 14 residues. V was trimmed by 0 bases and J by 5 bases, leaving 11 bases between them. The CDR3: CASSLVGAGTEAFF. In DNA form, the CDR3 reads TGCGCCAGCAGCTTGGTCGGGGCGGGGACTGAAGCTTTCTTT.

The chain employs TRBV6-2 or TRBV6-3 and TRBJ2-7; D is unresolved. CDR3 length: 12 residues. Germline loops: CDR1 MNHEY, CDR2 SVGEGT. Trimming took off 2 bases at V and 4 bases at J, with 6 bases between the two ends. The CDR3 spells CASSYGMYEQYF. The CDR3 DNA is TGTGCCAGCAGTTACGGGATGTACGAGCAGTACTTC.

This clonotype was recorded a few times. The chain carries TRBV12-3 or TRBV12-4 and TRBJ1-3; D ambiguous. V was pared by 1 base and J by 2 bases, with 6 bases between. The CDR3 sequence is 14 residues long. The CDR3 sequence: CASSLGAPGNTIYF. CDR3 nucleotides: TGTGCCAGCAGTTTAGGTGCACCTGGAAACACCATATATTTT.

This clonotype came up a few times. This chain connects TRBV3-1 to TRBJ2-5; TRBD1 might be the D (7 bases). The ends were cut back, 0 bases at V and 5 bases at J, with 16 bases in the middle. Germline CDR1 is LGHDT and CDR2 is YNNKEL (reference sequence). The CDR3 is made up of 16 amino acids. The CDR3: CASSQEARGAKETQYF. In DNA form, the CDR3 reads TGTGCCAGCAGCCAAGAGGCCAGGGGGGCCAAGGAGACCCAGTACTTC.

The chain links TRBV25-1 to TRBJ1-3, with 8 bases fitting TRBD1. This CDR3 is 19 amino acids long. Trimming at V came to 4 bases and at J to 4 bases, leaving 18 bases not matched to a gene. CDR1 MGHDK and CDR2 SYGVNS come from the germline V gene. CDR3 protein: CASSGSVAGGQGEGNTIYF. Written as DNA, the CDR3 is TGTGCCAGCAGTGGGTCGGTCGCAGGCGGACAGGGAGAGGGAAACACCATATATTTT.

This clonotype has just a few counts. The chain has TRBV6-1 and TRBJ2-5; D is unclear. V gave up 4 bases and J gave up 4 bases, with 7 bases separating them. The CDR3 consists of 12 residues. The germline V gene has CDR1 MNHNS and CDR2 SASEGT. The CDR3 spells CASSVGIETQYF. As DNA, the CDR3 is TGTGCCAGCAGTGTGGGGATAGAGACCCAGTACTTC.

In this sample, this clonotype turned up a few times. V and J are TRBV6-2 or TRBV6-3 and TRBJ1-3, with D possibly TRBD1 on 6 matching bases. CDR1 is MNHEY, CDR2 SVGEGT, per germline. This CDR3 contains 15 residues. Trimming stripped 7 bases from V and 0 bases from J, with 13 bases between. CDR3 loop: CASTDLTGSGNTIYF. DNA for the CDR3: TGTGCCAGCACCGACTTGACAGGCTCTGGAAACACCATATATTTT.

This clonotype was detected many times. V and J are TRBV19 and TRBJ1-1; 7 nucleotides agree with TRBD1. Trimming at V came to 6 bases and at J to 7 bases, leaving 8 bases not matched to a gene. The germline V gene encodes CDR1 LNHDA and CDR2 SQIVND (reference sequence). The CDR3 contains 13 residues. In DNA, the CDR3 is TGTGCCAGTAGATATTCAGGGGGAGGTGAAGCTTTCTTT. Amino acids: CASRYSGGGEAFF. The complete variable domain, with remaining parts taken from reference TRBV19 and TRBJ1-1, reads DGGITQSPKYLFRKEGQNVTLSCEQNLNHDAMYWYRQDPGQGLRLIYYSQIVNDFQKGDIAEGYSVSREKKESFPLTVTSAQKNPTAFYLCASRYSGGGEAFFGQGTRLTVV.